The 23 T cell receptor beta chains listed next were all sequenced from one sample in a study of T cell repertoires in cytomegalovirus infection (dated 2019 in TCRdb). The treatment or condition label corresponds to: in vitro stimulation with specific CMV peptide epitopes to enrich CMV-specific T cells. Sequencing relied on an Illumina HiSeq 1500. The public reads were run again by TCRdb, first through fastp at Q25 and then through MiXCR, and only productive beta chains were kept. Each CDR3 protein gets just one entry, which takes the most common genes and DNA from the rows behind it. The sample table holds fewer than 650,000 distinct CDR3 sequences, of which about 39% were seen once. Jointly, the top ten make up 40% to 60% of the sample. No antigen has been identified for these receptors. The sample here was cultured PBMCs, taken from culture after CMV antigen stimulation. The source of these receptors is a human donor in good health (CMV status not recorded). Some clones in this sample may be carry-over from other donors' samples.

A few counts support this clonotype. The J gene is TRBJ1-2, the V gene TRBV7-4; TRBD1 matches at 7 bases. Germline-derived CDR1 and CDR2 are SGHVT and SQSDAQ. V shed 4 bases and J 8 bases; nucleotides not matched to a gene: 7. The CDR3 is 13 residues long. The CDR3 region is CASSSQGVDGYTF. CDR3 nucleotides: TGTGCCAGCAGCTCCCAGGGGGTAGACGGCTACACCTTC.

The table lists this clonotype with a few counts. V usage is TRBV12-3 or TRBV12-4 and J usage is TRBJ1-1, with a weak D call TRBD1 (6 bases). This CDR3 comprises 11 residues. Trimming cost V 5 bases and J 8 bases, with 9 bases left between them. This CDR3 reads CASSTRGEAFF. The CDR3 DNA sequence: TGTGCCAGCAGTACCAGGGGAGAAGCTTTCTTT.

This clonotype was detected a few times. CDR3 residues: CASSFQARGGEQYF. The CDR3 DNA reads TGTGCCAGCAGCTTTCAAGCTCGGGGGGGCGAGCAGTACTTC. The rearrangement links TRBV7-2 to TRBJ2-7; TRBD2 matches at 8 bases. Germline V gene sequence: CDR1 SGHTA, CDR2 FQGNSA. V shed 3 bases, J shed 6 bases, and the junction held 7 bases outside the gene matches. This CDR3 has 14 residues.

This clonotype has more than one count but fewer than ten. The gene calls are TRBV12-3 or TRBV12-4 and TRBJ2-5, with a possible D match to TRBD2 (6 bases). This CDR3 comprises 14 residues. V was cut by 6 bases and J by 1 base, with 12 bases left in between. CDR3 in amino acids: CASRRRAGQETQYF. The CDR3 bases are TGTGCCAGCAGGAGGAGGGCGGGCCAAGAGACCCAGTACTTC.

In this sample, this clonotype turned up a few times. The V call is TRBV18, the J call TRBJ2-5; D not resolved. The CDR3 extends over 15 amino acids. Germline CDR1 and CDR2: KGHSH and LQKENI. Trimming stripped 4 bases from V and 2 bases from J, with 14 bases between. The CDR3 here is CASSQKAGSQETQYF. The CDR3 nucleotides are TGTGCCAGCTCACAAAAAGCAGGCTCTCAAGAGACCCAGTACTTC.

The rearrangement uses TRBV11-2 and TRBJ2-1; tentatively, D is TRBD2 (5 bases). Per germline, CDR1 SGHAT and CDR2 FQNNGV. V was pared by 2 bases and J by 8 bases, with 10 bases between. This CDR3 has 13 amino acids. CDR3 residues: CASSLPLAYEQFF. Written as DNA, the CDR3 is TGTGCCAGCAGCTTACCTCTAGCCTATGAGCAGTTCTTC. The full variable domain, completed using reference TRBV11-2 and TRBJ2-1, is EAGVAQSPRYKIIEKRQSVAFWCNPISGHATLYWYQQILGQGPKLLIQFQNNGVVDDSQLPKDRFSAERLKGVDSTLKIQPAKLEDSAVYLCASSLPLAYEQFFGPGTRLTVL.

This clonotype has only a few counts. V usage is TRBV6-5 and J usage is TRBJ1-5; no clear D. Trimming cost V 2 bases and J 1 base, with 12 bases left between them. The length of the CDR3 is 16 residues. Germline V gene lookup returns CDR1 MNHEY and CDR2 SVGAGI. The DNA of the CDR3 is TGTGCCAGCAGTTACCAGCAGGCGGGGAGCAATCAGCCCCAGCATTTT. As protein: CASSYQQAGSNQPQHF.

The CDR3: CASRRLTVATNEKLFF. The CDR3 DNA reads as TGTGCCAGTAGGAGACTGACAGTTGCAACTAATGAAAAACTGTTTTTT. V gene TRBV19 combines with J gene TRBJ1-4; TRBD1 might be the D (5 bases). CDR1 is LNHDA, CDR2 SQIVND, per germline (reference sequence). The CDR3 sequence is 16 residues long. Trimming removed 6 bases at V and 0 bases at J, with 14 bases between.

This clonotype was observed a few times. The gene calls are TRBV7-6 and TRBJ2-5; D may be TRBD2 (6 bases). V lost 4 bases and J lost 4, with 10 bases in between. The germline V gene encodes CDR1 SGHVS and CDR2 FNYEAQ. The CDR3 loop spans 13 amino acids. The DNA for the CDR3 is TGTGCCAGCAGCTCGGGACTGCCAGAGACCCAGTACTTC. It translates to CASSSGLPETQYF.

In its sample, this clonotype was seen a few times. V usage is TRBV6-1 and J usage is TRBJ1-1; unclear D gene. The V end was cut by 2 bases, the J end by 3 bases, with 10 bases between. The CDR3 contains 14 residues. Germline lookup yields CDR1 MNHNS and CDR2 SASEGT. The CDR3 protein is CASSETLWDTEAFF. CDR3 coding DNA: TGTGCCAGCAGTGAAACCCTTTGGGACACTGAAGCTTTCTTT.

The chain is built from TRBV4-3 and TRBJ2-1; possible D gene TRBD2, 5 bases. The CDR3 is made up of 14 amino acids. The V end lost 3 bases, the J end lost 6 bases, and 12 bases lay between the germline ends. In germline, CDR1 is LGHNA, CDR2 YSLEER. This chain's CDR3 is CASSQSWAGNEQFF. The CDR3 DNA reads as TGCGCCAGCAGCCAGTCCTGGGCGGGCAATGAGCAGTTCTTC.

V and J are TRBV7-6 and TRBJ2-7; TRBD2 agrees at 7 bases. The CDR3 spans 14 residues. Germline lookup yields CDR1 SGHVS and CDR2 FNYEAQ. Trimming removed 4 bases from V and 3 bases from J; junction bases left unmatched: 6. The CDR3 DNA is TGTGCCAGCAGCTCCGGGACTATGAGCTACGAGCAGTACTTC. As protein: CASSSGTMSYEQYF.

This clonotype was detected a few times. The chain carries TRBV11-2 and TRBJ2-3; 9 nucleotides agree with TRBD2. The CDR3 consists of 15 residues. V dropped 6 bases and J dropped 4; count of bases not matched to a gene: 8. The germline V gene encodes CDR1 SGHAT and CDR2 FQNNGV. The CDR3 loop is CASSEGTSLADTQYF. CDR3 nucleotide sequence: TGTGCCAGCAGTGAAGGGACTAGCCTTGCAGATACGCAGTATTTT.

In its sample, this clonotype was seen a few times. V is TRBV6-1 and J is TRBJ2-7; TRBD1 might be the D (7 bases). Germline loops: CDR1 MNHNS, CDR2 SASEGT. Trimming cost V 2 bases and J 4 bases, with 15 bases left between them. CDR3 length: 15 amino acids. The CDR3 region has the DNA TGTGCCAGCAGTGAATGGAAGGGGGCGGGATACGAGCAGTACTTC. It yields the protein CASSEWKGAGYEQYF.

V and J are TRBV7-2 and TRBJ1-2; D call uncertain. The V and J ends lost 2 bases and 13 bases respectively, with 14 bases between them. This CDR3 comprises 12 residues. Per the germline V gene, CDR1 is SGHTA and CDR2 is FQGNSA. The CDR3 nucleotides are TGTGCCAGCAGCTTAAGGGTGGGGAGGTGCACCTTC. It codes for CASSLRVGRCTF.

V gene TRBV7-8 combines with J gene TRBJ2-2; unclear D gene. V lost 5 bases, J lost 5 bases, and 9 bases lay in between. CDR1 SGHVS and CDR2 FQNEAQ come from the germline V gene. The CDR3 length is 13 residues. CDR3 amino acids: CASSAQKTGELFF. In nucleotides, the CDR3 is TGTGCCAGCAGCGCTCAGAAGACCGGGGAGCTGTTTTTT. Full variable domain (missing parts from reference TRBV7-8 and TRBJ2-2): GAGVSQSPRYKVAKRGQDVALRCDPISGHVSLFWYQQALGQGPEFLTYFQNEAQLDKSGLPSDRFFAERPEGSVSTLKIQRTQQEDSAVYLCASSAQKTGELFFGEGSRLTVL.

The sample holds a few counts of this clonotype. The chain employs TRBV28 and TRBJ2-5, with TRBD2 matching over 9 bases. CDR1 is MDHEN, CDR2 SYDVKM, per germline. V trimming: 8 bases; J trimming: 3 bases; junction bases outside the gene matches: 4. This CDR3 contains 13 residues. CDR3 sequence: CASAGGREETQYF. CDR3 nucleotides: TGTGCCAGCGCGGGGGGGAGGGAAGAGACCCAGTACTTC.

The V and J genes are TRBV27 and TRBJ2-7; D possibly corresponds to TRBD2 (6 bases). CDR3 length: 15 residues. Trimming left V 4 bases short and J 3 bases short, with 16 bases between. CDR1 is MNHEY, CDR2 SMNVEV, per germline (reference sequence). CDR3 sequence reads: CASSYAGTYDYEQYF. The DNA of the CDR3 is TGTGCCAGCAGTTACGCCGGGACTTACGACTACGAGCAGTACTTC.

The chain couples TRBV4-3 to TRBJ2-2; no clear D gene. Germline lookup yields CDR1 LGHNA and CDR2 YSLEER. The germline V and J ends were trimmed by 0 bases and 3 bases, with 5 bases remaining between them. CDR3 length: 14 amino acids. This CDR3 is CASSQDYYTGELFF. CDR3 sequence (DNA): TGCGCCAGCAGCCAAGATTATTACACCGGGGAGCTGTTTTTT.

This clonotype was detected only a few times. This chain links TRBV12-3 or TRBV12-4 with TRBJ2-3; TRBD2 agrees at 7 bases. The CDR3 has 16 residues. The V gene end was trimmed by 6 bases and the J gene end by 0 bases; junction bases not matched to a gene: 9. CDR3 loop: CASRKAGTMSTDTQYF. CDR3 DNA: TGTGCCAGCAGGAAAGCGGGAACGATGAGCACAGATACGCAGTATTTT.

This clonotype was found a few times. The gene calls are TRBV6-6 and TRBJ2-1; no firm D call. Germline V lookup: CDR1 MNHNY, CDR2 SVGAGI (reference sequence). The V and J ends lost 0 bases and 8 bases respectively, with 5 bases between them. This CDR3 has 12 amino acids. The CDR3 loop is CASSYSTDEQFF. Written as DNA, the CDR3 is TGTGCCAGCAGTTACTCGACGGATGAGCAGTTCTTC.

V and J are TRBV20-1 and TRBJ2-7, with D possibly TRBD1 on 6 matching bases. The CDR3 totals 16 residues. Germline-derived CDR1 and CDR2 are DFQATT and SNEGSKA (reference sequence). The ends were cut back, 4 bases at V and 0 bases at J, with 19 bases in the middle. The chain's CDR3 is CSATQQGRSLSYEQYF. The CDR3 DNA reads as TGCAGTGCTACCCAACAGGGAAGGAGTCTCTCCTACGAGCAGTACTTC.

This clonotype was seen a handful of times. This rearrangement joins TRBV6-1 to TRBJ1-4, with 9 bases identical to TRBD1. CDR3 length: 17 residues. Germline assignment: CDR1 MNHNS and CDR2 SASEGT. V gave up 6 bases and J gave up 8 bases; unmatched junction bases: 16. The CDR3 is CASSLGTGILIGEKLFF. For the CDR3, the DNA is TGTGCCAGCAGCCTCGGGACAGGGATTTTAATTGGCGAAAAACTGTTTTTT.